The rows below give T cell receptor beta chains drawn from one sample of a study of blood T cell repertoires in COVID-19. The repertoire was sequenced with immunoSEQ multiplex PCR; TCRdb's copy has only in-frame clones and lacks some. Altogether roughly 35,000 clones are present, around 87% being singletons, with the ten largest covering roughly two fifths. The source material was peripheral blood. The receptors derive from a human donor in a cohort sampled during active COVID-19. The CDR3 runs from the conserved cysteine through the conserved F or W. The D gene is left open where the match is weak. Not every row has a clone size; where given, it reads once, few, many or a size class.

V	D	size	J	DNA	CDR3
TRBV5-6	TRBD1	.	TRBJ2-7	TGTGCCAGCAGCTTCTCCAACAGGGGGGCGCGCGAGCAGTACTTC	CASSFSNRGAREQYF
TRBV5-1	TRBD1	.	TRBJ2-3	TGCGCCAGCAGCCCCCGGGGACAGCCCACAGATACGCAGTATTTT	CASSPRGQPTDTQYF
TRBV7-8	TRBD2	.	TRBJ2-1	TGTGCCAGCAGCTTACGACTAGCGGTGAGCTCCTACAATGAGCAGTTCTTC	CASSLRLAVSSYNEQFF
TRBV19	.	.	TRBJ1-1	TGTGCCAGTAGTCCCGGCGACGGGACACCTAAGGCTCCCGAAGCTTTCTTT	CASSPGDGTPKAPEAFF
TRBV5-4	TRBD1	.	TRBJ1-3	TGTGCCAGCAGCTATGGACAGGGATCACCTGGAAACACCATATATTTT	CASSYGQGSPGNTIYF
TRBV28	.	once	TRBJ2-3	TGTGCCAGCTCCCATAGAGGAGGGAGTTGGACAGATACGCAGTATTTT	CASSHRGGSWTDTQYF
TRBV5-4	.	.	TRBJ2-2	TGTGCCAGCAGCTTGGCCGGGGGGCGGAACACCGGGGAGCTGTTTTTT	CASSLAGGRNTGELFF
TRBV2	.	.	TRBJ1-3	TGTGCCAGCAGCGCTTCGCAGTCCTCTGGAAACACCATATATTTT	CASSASQSSGNTIYF
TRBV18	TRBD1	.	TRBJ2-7	TGTGCCAGCTCACCATTAACCGGGACAGGCTACGAGCAGTACTTC	CASSPLTGTGYEQYF
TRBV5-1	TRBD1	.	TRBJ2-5	TGCGCCAGCGCCCAACAGGGGGAGACCCAGTACTTC	CASAQQGETQYF
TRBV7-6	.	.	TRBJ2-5	TGTGCCAGCAGCTTCGGGGACACCATCCAAGAGACCCAGTACTTC	CASSFGDTIQETQYF
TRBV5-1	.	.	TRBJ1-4	TGCGCCAGCAGCTTGAGGGGAGGGACATCTAATGAAAAACTGTTTTTT	CASSLRGGTSNEKLFF
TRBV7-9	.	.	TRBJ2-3	TGTGCCAGCAGCCGTTCGGGGTTCGCCACAGATACGCAGTATTTT	CASSRSGFATDTQYF
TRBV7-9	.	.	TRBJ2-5	TGTGCCAGCAGCTTGGACTTAGCCCAGTACTTC	CASSLDLAQYF
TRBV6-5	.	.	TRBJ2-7	TGTGCCAGCAGTTACGGTCGGGTCCACGAGCAGTACTTC	CASSYGRVHEQYF
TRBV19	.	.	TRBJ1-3	TGTGCCAGTCAAGTGGGCACAGGGGGAAACACCATATATTTT	CASQVGTGGNTIYF
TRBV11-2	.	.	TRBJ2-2	TGTGCCAGCAGCTTAGCCGGGACTCGGAGGACCGGGGAGCTGTTTTTT	CASSLAGTRRTGELFF
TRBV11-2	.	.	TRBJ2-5	TGTGCCAGCAGTCATACCGCGGGAACTCCGGGGACCCAGTACTTC	CASSHTAGTPGTQYF
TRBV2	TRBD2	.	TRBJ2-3	TGTGCCAGCAGTCTTTCACTAGCGGGCACAGATACGCAGTATTTT	CASSLSLAGTDTQYF
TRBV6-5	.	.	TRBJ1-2	TGTGCCAGCAGTCAGGGTGATGGCTACACCTTC	CASSQGDGYTF
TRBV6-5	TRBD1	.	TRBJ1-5	TGTGCCAGCACTTTCGGACAGGGGGCCAGTCAGCCCCAGCATTTT	CASTFGQGASQPQHF
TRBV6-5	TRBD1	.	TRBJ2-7	TGTGCCAGCACAAGGGGACAGGGGTTCTACGAGCAGTACTTC	CASTRGQGFYEQYF
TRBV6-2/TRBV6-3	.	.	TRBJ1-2	TGTGCCAGCAGTTACTTGTCAGGGGCCTCCTATGGCTACACCTTC	CASSYLSGASYGYTF
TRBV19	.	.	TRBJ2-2	TGTGCCAGTAGTTTGGGCGTAGAAGCTTCGAACACCGGGGAGCTGTTTTTT	CASSLGVEASNTGELFF
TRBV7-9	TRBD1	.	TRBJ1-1	TGTGCCAGCAGCGCCCGACAGGGCTTGAACACTGAAGCTTTCTTT	CASSARQGLNTEAFF
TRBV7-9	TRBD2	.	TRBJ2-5	TGTGCCAGCAGCTTAGATATTCTAGCGGGGGAGACCCAGTACTTC	CASSLDILAGETQYF
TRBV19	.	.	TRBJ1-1	TGTGCCAGTAGCGTCGGTAACACTGAAGCTTTCTTT	CASSVGNTEAFF
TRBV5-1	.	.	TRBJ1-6	TGCGCCAGCAGCTTGGCACCGGGACAAAATAATTCACCCCTCCACTTT	CASSLAPGQNNSPLHF
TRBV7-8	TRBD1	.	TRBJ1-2	TGTGCCAGCAGCTTAGCGGAGAGACAGGGGACCTATGGCTACACCTTC	CASSLAERQGTYGYTF
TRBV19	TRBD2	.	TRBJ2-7	TGTGCCAGTAGTATAAGGGGCACTAGCGGGGTAACGACCTACGAGCAGTACTTC	CASSIRGTSGVTTYEQYF
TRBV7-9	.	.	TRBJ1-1	TGTGCCAGCAGCCCCCGGGGGGAGGTGAACACTGAAGCTTTCTTT	CASSPRGEVNTEAFF
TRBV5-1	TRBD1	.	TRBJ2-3	TGCGCCAGCAGCTTGGAGGGGGCTCGGTTAGATACGCAGTATTTT	CASSLEGARLDTQYF
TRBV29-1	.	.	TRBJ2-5	TGCAGCGTTGAAGATCGAAACAGACAAGAGACCCAGTACTTC	CSVEDRNRQETQYF
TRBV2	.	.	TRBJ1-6	TGTGCCAGCAGTACAGGGATCTCTGGATCACCCCTCCACTTT	CASSTGISGSPLHF
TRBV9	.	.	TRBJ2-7	TGTGCCAGCAGCGTACAAGCGGACAGCTCCTACGAGCAGTACTTC	CASSVQADSSYEQYF
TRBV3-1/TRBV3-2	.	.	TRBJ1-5	TGTGCCAGCAGCCAAGAGACCCCAACGGGGGGAGGCCAGCCCCAGCATTTT	CASSQETPTGGGQPQHF
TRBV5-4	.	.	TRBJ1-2	TGTGCCAGCAGCTTGGCCAGGCGGGCCGGAGGCTACACCTTC	CASSLARRAGGYTF
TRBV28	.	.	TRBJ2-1	TGTGCCAGCAGTTCAGCTGGGGGGGCGGTGTCCTACAATGAGCAGTTCTTC	CASSSAGGAVSYNEQFF
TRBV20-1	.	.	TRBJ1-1	TGCAGTGCTAGTGATACGGGAGGCGGTGAAGCTTTCTTT	CSASDTGGGEAFF
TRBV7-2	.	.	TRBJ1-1	TGTGCCAGCAGCTTTTCCGGTAGCACTGAAGCTTTCTTT	CASSFSGSTEAFF
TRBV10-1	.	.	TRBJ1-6	TGCGCCAGCAGTTCGTCAGTTAAATCACCCCTCCACTTT	CASSSSVKSPLHF
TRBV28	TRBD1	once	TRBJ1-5	TGTGCCAGCAGAGGGACAGGTGTCCAGCCCCAGCATTTT	CASRGTGVQPQHF
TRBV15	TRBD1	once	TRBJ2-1	TGTGCCACGTTGACCGGGACAGGGTTTAATGAGCAGTTCTTC	CATLTGTGFNEQFF
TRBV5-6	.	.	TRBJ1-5	TGTGCCAGCAGGACGCAGGACGGGGGGCAGCCCCAGCATTTT	CASRTQDGGQPQHF
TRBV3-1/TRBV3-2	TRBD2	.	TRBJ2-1	TGTGCCAGCAGCCAAGATACTAGCGGGGGGAATGAGCAGTTCTTC	CASSQDTSGGNEQFF
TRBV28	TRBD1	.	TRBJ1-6	TGTGCCAGCATCGACAGGGTTAGTTCACCCCTCCACTTT	CASIDRVSSPLHF
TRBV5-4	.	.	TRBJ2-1	TGTGCCAGCAGCTCGCCGCAGGGTAATGAGCAGTTCTTC	CASSSPQGNEQFF
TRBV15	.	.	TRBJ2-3	TGTGCCACCAGCAGAGAGTTGGGCAGGCGGGGTCCAGATACGCAGTATTTT	CATSRELGRRGPDTQYF
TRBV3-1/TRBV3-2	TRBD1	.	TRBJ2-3	TGTGCCAGCAGTCCCACCGGGACAGGGGGCACAAATACGCAGTATTTT	CASSPTGTGGTNTQYF
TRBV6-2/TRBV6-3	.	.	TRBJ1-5	TGTGCCAGCAGTTACTTACAGGAAGATCAGCCCCAGCATTTT	CASSYLQEDQPQHF
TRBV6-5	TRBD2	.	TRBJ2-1	TGTGCCAGCATTTCGGGGCTAGCGGGGAATGAGCAGTTCTTC	CASISGLAGNEQFF
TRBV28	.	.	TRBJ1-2	TGTGCCAGCAGTTTATACGGGACACAGTATGGCTATGGCTACACCTTC	CASSLYGTQYGYGYTF
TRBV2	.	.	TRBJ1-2	TGTGCCAGCACTAACTGGAGGGCTGGTGATGGCTACACCTTC	CASTNWRAGDGYTF
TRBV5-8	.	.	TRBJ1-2	TGTGCCAGCAGCCCCCTTGGGGGCACCCCCTATGGCTACACCTTC	CASSPLGGTPYGYTF
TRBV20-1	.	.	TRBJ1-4	TGCAGTGCTAGATGGGACAAAAAACTGTTTTTT	CSARWDKKLFF
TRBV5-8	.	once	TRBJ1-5	TGTGCCAGCAACCCCGGGGGGGGAAATCAGCCCCAGCATTTT	CASNPGGGNQPQHF
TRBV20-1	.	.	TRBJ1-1	TGCAGTGCTAGTACAGGGTTGATTCGGAACACTGAAGCTTTCTTT	CSASTGLIRNTEAFF
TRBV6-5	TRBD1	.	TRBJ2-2	TGTGCCAGCAGCGACAGGGAAGCATACACCGGGGAGCTGTTTTTT	CASSDREAYTGELFF
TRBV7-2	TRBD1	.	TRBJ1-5	TGTGCCAGCAGCCTCGGGACAGTTAATAGCAATCAGCCCCAGCATTTT	CASSLGTVNSNQPQHF